Below, 30 T cell receptor beta chains from the same sample are listed, as sequenced in a study of CD8 T cells in Susac syndrome (dated by TCRdb to the late 2010s). The library was made by the immunoSEQ multiplex PCR assay. RNA was extracted using the RNeasy kit, and about 0.45 to 1 ug of the RNA was reverse transcribed with random hexamers. TCRdb reprocessing: public reads trimmed at Q25 with fastp, clones called with MiXCR, in-frame beta chains kept. Entries that share a CDR3 protein sequence are merged under the most common genes and DNA. In all, the sample holds around 200,000 distinct CDR3 sequences, and 95% of those were seen once. Together, the top ten hold 0.1% of the sample. The sequenced sample was CD4+ T cells from PBMCs. All receptors derive from a human donor in good health.

This chain links TRBV20-1 with TRBJ2-7; 8 bases match TRBD1. V was clipped by 7 bases and J by 5 bases; unmatched bases: 13. Germline CDR1 and CDR2: DFQATT and SNEGSKA (reference sequence). This CDR3 comprises 14 residues. CDR3 DNA sequence: TGCAGTGTCATCCCCGGGACAGGCGCGAACGAGCAGTACTTC. It yields the protein CSVIPGTGANEQYF.

The chain uses TRBV3-1 and TRBJ2-7; maybe TRBD2 (5 bases). CDR1 and CDR2 (germline): LGHDT, YNNKEL (reference sequence). V was cut by 4 bases and J by 7 bases, with 17 bases left in between. The CDR3 has 14 amino acids. This chain's CDR3 is CASSPYGELGEQYV. CDR3 DNA: TGTGCCAGCAGCCCGTATGGGGAGTTGGGAGAGCAGTACGTC.

The chain carries TRBV7-2 and TRBJ1-1; tentative D call: TRBD1 (6 bases). This CDR3 has 15 amino acids. V lost 2 bases to trimming and J lost 1 base, with 11 bases between them. Germline lookup yields CDR1 SGHTA and CDR2 FQGNSA. CDR3 sequence: CASSLLLQGNTEAFF. DNA for the CDR3: TGTGCCAGCAGCTTACTATTACAGGGGAACACTGAAGCTTTCTTT.

This rearrangement joins TRBV29-1 to TRBJ2-5; 12 positions agree with TRBD2. This CDR3 has 17 amino acids. J gave up 5 bases and V 1 base, and 11 bases lay outside the gene matches. Germline assignment: CDR1 SQVTM and CDR2 ANQGSEA. CDR3 bases: TGCAGCGTTGAAGGTCGACTAGCGGGAGTGTGGTTGGAGACCCAGTACTTC. Its translation is CSVEGRLAGVWLETQYF.

Only one count was recorded for this clonotype. The rearrangement links TRBV7-2 to TRBJ2-7; 8 bases map to TRBD2. Germline assignment: CDR1 SGHTA and CDR2 FQGNSA. Germline trimming cut 3 bases from V and 7 bases from J; bases unmatched to any gene: 5. The CDR3 contains 13 residues. This CDR3 reads CASSFQRGREQYF. CDR3 sequence (DNA): TGTGCCAGCAGCTTCCAGCGGGGGAGGGAGCAGTACTTC.

The chain joins TRBV12-3 or TRBV12-4 to TRBJ2-7; perhaps TRBD2 as D (5 bases). This CDR3 spans 13 amino acids. V lost 5 bases to trimming and J lost 5 bases, with 13 bases between them. The CDR3 region has the DNA TGTGCCAGCAGTGGACTGCTGCGGGACGAGCAGTACTTC. Amino acids: CASSGLLRDEQYF.

This chain uses TRBV20-1 with TRBJ2-5, with D unresolved. The CDR3 is 14 amino acids. Germline lookup yields CDR1 DFQATT and CDR2 SNEGSKA (reference sequence). V was trimmed by 1 base and J by 5 bases, leaving 14 bases between them. As DNA, the CDR3 is TGCAGTGCTAGAGCGGGCCCTGGGCCGGAGACCCAGTACTTC. Protein sequence: CSARAGPGPETQYF.

This chain joins TRBV29-1 and TRBJ2-3; 11 bases line up with TRBD1. The junction had 3 bases not matched to a gene; V was cut back by 3 bases and J by 4 bases. The CDR3 covers 14 residues. Germline-derived CDR1 and CDR2 are SQVTM and ANQGSEA. The CDR3 protein is CSVEPGQGADTQYF. The CDR3 nucleotides read TGCAGCGTTGAGCCGGGACAGGGGGCAGATACGCAGTATTTT.

The rearrangement links TRBV27 to TRBJ1-5; 9 nucleotides agree with TRBD1. Germline CDR1 and CDR2: MNHEY and SMNVEV (reference sequence). The CDR3 loop spans 15 amino acids. V lost 5 bases to trimming and J lost 5 bases; unmatched junction nucleotides: 7. The CDR3 nucleotides are TGTGCCAGCAGTCTAGGGACAGGGATGGATCAGCCCCAGCATTTT. This codes for CASSLGTGMDQPQHF.

V usage is TRBV28 and J usage is TRBJ1-2; D is uncertain. The CDR3 sequence is 15 residues long. The germline gives CDR1 MDHEN, CDR2 SYDVKM. Trimming took off 7 bases at V and 3 bases at J, with 18 bases between the two ends. Here the CDR3 reads CASKAAGPGYYGYTF. In nucleotides, the CDR3 is TGTGCCAGCAAGGCCGCTGGCCCGGGCTACTATGGCTACACCTTC.

The chain is built from TRBV12-3 or TRBV12-4 and TRBJ1-5; D unclear. V was pared by 2 bases and J by 1 base, with 12 bases between. The CDR3 contains 16 residues. In DNA, the CDR3 is TGTGCCAGCAGTTTAAGTATTCGTTCGAGCAATCAGCCCCAGCATTTT. Amino acids: CASSLSIRSSNQPQHF.

The CDR3 sequence is CASSRQDVYNSPLHF. DNA of the CDR3: TGTGCCAGCAGCCGCCAAGACGTGTATAATTCACCCCTCCACTTT. The chain uses TRBV6-5 and TRBJ1-6; D unresolved. The CDR3 covers 15 residues. The germline V gene encodes CDR1 MNHEY and CDR2 SVGAGI. Trimming took off 6 bases at V and 4 bases at J, with 13 bases between the two ends.

The CDR3 here is CSARDARTANTGELFF. Here the CDR3 DNA reads TGCAGTGCTAGAGACGCCCGGACAGCGAACACCGGGGAGCTGTTTTTT. The chain combines TRBV20-1 with TRBJ2-2, with a possible D match to TRBD1 (6 bases). The germline V gene encodes CDR1 DFQATT and CDR2 SNEGSKA (reference sequence). The CDR3 is 16 amino acids. With 0 bases removed from V and 0 bases from J, the gap between germline ends came to 11 bases.

This chain joins TRBV5-1 and TRBJ2-1; possibly TRBD1 or TRBD2 for D (5 bases each). Germline lookup yields CDR1 SGHRS and CDR2 YFSETQ. The germline V and J ends were trimmed by 0 bases and 6 bases, with 13 bases remaining between them. The CDR3 has 15 amino acids. The DNA of the CDR3 is TGCGCCAGCAGCTTGGGTGGGGGTCCCCCCAATGAGCAGTTCTTC. Translated: CASSLGGGPPNEQFF. Filled out from reference TRBV5-1 and TRBJ2-1, the complete variable domain reads KAGVTQTPRYLIKTRGQQVTLSCSPISGHRSVSWYQQTPGQGLQFLFEYFSETQRNKGNFPGRFSGRQFSNSRSEMNVSTLELGDSALYLCASSLGGGPPNEQFFGPGTRLTVL.

The chain couples TRBV3-1 to TRBJ1-5; 7 bases map to TRBD1. The CDR3 runs to 14 residues. Germline CDR1 LGHDT, CDR2 YNNKEL (reference sequence). Trimming removed 2 bases from V and 8 bases from J; junction bases left unmatched: 6. The CDR3 coding sequence is TGTGCCAGCAGCCAACCCGGGACAGCCAAGCCCCAGCATTTT. Its protein product is CASSQPGTAKPQHF. Full variable domain (missing parts from reference TRBV3-1 and TRBJ1-5): DTAVSQTPKYLVTQMGNDKSIKCEQNLGHDTMYWYKQDSKKFLKIMFSYNNKELIINETVPNRFSPKSPDKAHLNLHINSLELGDSAVYFCASSQPGTAKPQHFGDGTRLSIL.

The V call is TRBV27, the J call TRBJ2-7, with 8 bases matching TRBD1. This CDR3 is 15 amino acids long. The V gene end was trimmed by 6 bases and the J gene end by 4 bases; junction bases not matched to a gene: 11. Germline CDR1 is MNHEY and CDR2 is SMNVEV (reference sequence). The CDR3 sequence: CASRNSGGGTYEQYF. CDR3 in DNA: TGTGCCAGCAGGAACTCAGGGGGCGGAACTTACGAGCAGTACTTC.

The rearrangement uses TRBV3-1 and TRBJ1-1; possible D gene TRBD1, 5 bases. The CDR3 is made up of 11 amino acids. V was clipped by 5 bases and J by 6 bases, with 7 bases between them. The V gene's germline CDR1 is LGHDT and CDR2 YNNKEL (reference sequence). In DNA, the CDR3 is TGTGCCAGCAGCGGGGCGGCTGAAGCTTTCTTT. It codes for CASSGAAEAFF.

This chain connects TRBV7-9 to TRBJ1-6; D not certain. Trimming shortened V by 1 base and J by 9 bases, and 10 bases separated the two germline ends. Germline-derived CDR1 and CDR2 are SEHNR and FQNEAQ (reference sequence). This CDR3 comprises 14 residues. CDR3 sequence reads: CASSLEGNSSPLHF. In nucleotides, the CDR3 is TGTGCCAGCAGCTTAGAAGGGAACAGTTCACCCCTCCACTTT.

This chain links TRBV12-3 or TRBV12-4 with TRBJ2-3; 8 bases map to TRBD2. V was pared by 6 bases and J by 4 bases, with 9 bases of the junction left unmatched. The CDR3 has 15 residues. CDR3 in DNA: TGTGCCAGCAGCCTAAATCGGGGGGGCCCAGATACGCAGTATTTT. Translated, it gives CASSLNRGGPDTQYF.

The V call is TRBV29-1, the J call TRBJ1-5, with a tentative D call TRBD1 (6 bases). This CDR3 contains 13 residues. Germline lookup yields CDR1 SQVTM and CDR2 ANQGSEA. V was shortened by 3 bases and J by 6 bases, with 12 bases between the two germline ends. The DNA of the CDR3 is TGCAGCGTTGAGACAGGAGCGGGTCAGCCCCAGCATTTT. Translated, it gives CSVETGAGQPQHF.

The rearrangement links TRBV14 to TRBJ1-6; no definite D call. Trimming removed 1 base at V and 8 bases at J, with 6 bases between. CDR1 is SGHDN, CDR2 FVKESK, per germline. This CDR3 comprises 13 residues. In nucleotides, the CDR3 is TGTGCCAGCAGCCAAGTCCTACATTCACCCCTCCACTTT. Residues: CASSQVLHSPLHF.

The genes are TRBV15 and TRBJ2-5; D is uncertain. The CDR3 spans 12 residues. V was trimmed by 8 bases and J by 2 bases, leaving 9 bases between them. Germline-derived CDR1 and CDR2 are LNHNV and YYDKDF (reference sequence). The CDR3 region has the DNA TGTGCCACCCCCAGCCCACAAGAGACCCAGTACTTC. It yields the protein CATPSPQETQYF.

The chain uses TRBV4-3 and TRBJ1-4, with D maybe TRBD1 (6 bases). The CDR3 runs to 15 residues. V lost 0 bases, J lost 4 bases, and 9 bases lay in between. CDR1 is LGHNA and CDR2 is YSLEER in the germline V gene. The CDR3, as DNA: TGCGCCAGCAGCCAAGAAACAGGGAATAATGAAAAACTGTTTTTT. Its translation: CASSQETGNNEKLFF.

The rearrangement links TRBV29-1 to TRBJ2-5; D is uncertain. Trimming left V 7 bases short and J 2 bases short, with 8 bases between. The CDR3 runs to 11 residues. Germline loops: CDR1 SQVTM, CDR2 ANQGSEA. The CDR3 sequence: CSGRRQETQYF. The CDR3 nucleotides are TGCAGCGGACGGAGACAAGAGACCCAGTACTTC.

This chain uses TRBV12-3 or TRBV12-4 with TRBJ2-1; 10 nucleotides agree with TRBD2. Losses at the gene ends were 5 bases for V and 5 bases for J; bases not matched to a gene: 12. The CDR3 length is 17 residues. In DNA, the CDR3 is TGTGCCAGCAGTCCCGCGAGTTCTAGCGGGAGAGACAATGAGCAGTTCTTC. Residues: CASSPASSSGRDNEQFF.

The chain joins TRBV20-1 to TRBJ2-2; D is unclear. Trimming took off 1 base at V and 4 bases at J, with 13 bases between the two ends. This CDR3 is built from 15 residues. Looked up from germline, CDR1 is DFQATT and CDR2 is SNEGSKA (reference sequence). CDR3 sequence: CSARAAGGSTGELFF. As DNA, the CDR3 is TGCAGTGCTAGAGCCGCCGGCGGCAGCACCGGGGAGCTGTTTTTT.

The rearrangement joins TRBV12-5 to TRBJ2-7; D unresolved. Trimming pared 2 bases from V and 7 bases from J, leaving 15 bases between. CDR1 is LGHNT and CDR2 is FRNRAP in the germline V gene. The CDR3 has 14 amino acids. The CDR3 region has the DNA TGTGCTAGTGGTTTGACAACGGACGGCGGAGAGCAGTACGTC. This codes for CASGLTTDGGEQYV.

The genes are TRBV6-6 and TRBJ1-2; D is undetermined. The CDR3 spans 12 residues. V lost 2 bases and J lost 3, with 4 bases in between. From germline, CDR1 is MNHNY and CDR2 SVGAGI (reference sequence). Here the CDR3 DNA reads TGTGCCAGCAGTTACCAAGACTATGGCTACACCTTC. It codes for CASSYQDYGYTF.

The chain combines TRBV29-1 with TRBJ1-2; the D gene is possibly TRBD1 (6 bases). Trimming removed 7 bases at V and 6 bases at J, with 18 bases between. Per germline, CDR1 SQVTM and CDR2 ANQGSEA. The CDR3 sequence is 13 residues long. In nucleotides, the CDR3 is TGCAGCGCCGATGACAGGTCAGACGATGGCTACACCTTC. Translation: CSADDRSDDGYTF.

The chain has TRBV10-2 and TRBJ1-5, with D maybe TRBD1 (5 bases). The CDR3 has 14 amino acids. Trimming shortened V by 2 bases and J by 4 bases, and 9 bases separated the two germline ends. The germline V gene has CDR1 WSHSY and CDR2 SAAADI. This CDR3 is CASSEVQGNQPQHF. The DNA for the CDR3 is TGCGCCAGCAGTGAGGTGCAGGGAAATCAGCCCCAGCATTTT.